Each of the 31 T cell receptor beta chains below was sequenced from the same sample in a study of shared clonotypes between healthy human individuals. Assay used: immunoSEQ multiplex PCR; TCRdb lists only in-frame clones, some missing. The repertoire holds about 2.3 million clones, with just under 95% as singletons. The sample consisted of naive CD4+ T cells from PBMCs. Subset denoted: CD45RA+ positively selected. The origin of the receptors is a man younger than 35 in good health. Some clones in this sample may be carry-over from other donors' samples.

V and J are TRBV19 and TRBJ2-2; 7 positions match TRBD2. The CDR3 has 16 amino acids. The V gene end was trimmed by 6 bases and the J gene end by 0 bases; junction bases not matched to a gene: 7. Per germline, CDR1 LNHDA and CDR2 SQIVND (reference sequence). Written as DNA, the CDR3 is TGTGCCAGTAGCCCCAAAAGCGGGACGAACACCGGGGAGCTGTTTTTT. Protein: CASSPKSGTNTGELFF. The full variable domain, completed using reference TRBV19 and TRBJ2-2, is DGGITQSPKYLFRKEGQNVTLSCEQNLNHDAMYWYRQDPGQGLRLIYYSQIVNDFQKGDIAEGYSVSREKKESFPLTVTSAQKNPTAFYLCASSPKSGTNTGELFFGEGSRLTVL.

This clone showed up just once. Distinct nucleotide sequences in the sample also encode this CDR3. The chain links TRBV2 to TRBJ1-2; D gene unclear. The germline V and J ends were trimmed by 2 bases and 5 bases, with 6 bases remaining between them. Per the germline V gene, CDR1 is SNHLY and CDR2 is FYNNEI. The CDR3 covers 12 residues. Here the CDR3 reads CASSERGYGYTF. CDR3 coding DNA: TGTGCCAGCAGTGAACGGGGATATGGCTACACCTTC.

The chain recombines TRBV4-1 with TRBJ2-3, with 7 bases lining up with TRBD2. With 3 bases clipped from V and 5 bases from J, the junction kept 20 bases outside the gene matches. The CDR3 consists of 19 residues. Germline lookup yields CDR1 MGHRA and CDR2 YSYEKL. The CDR3 sequence: CASSQGDGTKTLRGDTQYF. Written as DNA, the CDR3 is TGCGCCAGCAGCCAGGGGGACGGGACTAAAACCCTAAGGGGAGATACGCAGTATTTT.

The gene calls are TRBV5-1 and TRBJ1-2; possible D gene TRBD1, 6 bases. The V gene lost 1 base and the J gene lost 2 bases, with 9 bases spanning the gap. The CDR3 runs to 14 residues. Germline values: CDR1 SGHRS, CDR2 YFSETQ. As DNA, the CDR3 is TGCGCCAGCAGCTTGAATAGGGGGAACTATGGCTACACCTTC. This gives the protein CASSLNRGNYGYTF. The full variable domain, completed using reference TRBV5-1 and TRBJ1-2, is KAGVTQTPRYLIKTRGQQVTLSCSPISGHRSVSWYQQTPGQGLQFLFEYFSETQRNKGNFPGRFSGRQFSNSRSEMNVSTLELGDSALYLCASSLNRGNYGYTFGSGTRLTVV.

The chain employs TRBV5-1 and TRBJ1-5, with D perhaps TRBD1 (6 bases). The germline V gene encodes CDR1 SGHRS and CDR2 YFSETQ. Trimming shortened V by 4 bases and J by 4 bases, and 15 bases separated the two germline ends. There are 15 residues in the CDR3. CDR3 nucleotides: TGCGCCAGCAGCCCGCAGGGACAACCAAATCAGCCCCAGCATTTT. Translating it yields CASSPQGQPNQPQHF. The variable domain in full, completed from reference TRBV5-1 and TRBJ1-5, reads KAGVTQTPRYLIKTRGQQVTLSCSPISGHRSVSWYQQTPGQGLQFLFEYFSETQRNKGNFPGRFSGRQFSNSRSEMNVSTLELGDSALYLCASSPQGQPNQPQHFGDGTRLSIL.

This rearrangement joins TRBV6-1 to TRBJ2-1, with 7 bases fitting TRBD2. V was pared by 5 bases and J by 4 bases, with 8 bases of the junction left unmatched. Per the germline V gene, CDR1 is MNHNS and CDR2 is SASEGT. The CDR3 sequence is 15 residues long. The CDR3 here is CASSWGGGTYNEQFF. CDR3 bases: TGTGCCAGCAGTTGGGGGGGAGGGACTTACAATGAGCAGTTCTTC.

This rearrangement joins TRBV19 to TRBJ1-4; D is ambiguous. Germline V gene data show CDR1 as LNHDA and CDR2 as SQIVND (reference sequence). Trimming took off 3 bases at V and 13 bases at J, with 15 bases between the two ends. This CDR3 comprises 13 residues. This chain's CDR3 is CASSIQIGKGLFF. Written as DNA, the CDR3 is TGTGCCAGTAGTATTCAGATCGGAAAGGGACTGTTTTTT.

The CDR3 sequence is CASSPSPGLNLYEQYF. The CDR3 bases are TGTGCCAGCAGCCCCAGTCCGGGACTCAACCTGTACGAGCAGTACTTC. The chain links TRBV9 to TRBJ2-7; a weak D match, TRBD2 (6 bases). The CDR3 has 16 amino acids. Germline-derived CDR1 and CDR2 are SGDLS and YYNGEE. Trimming removed 4 bases from V and 4 bases from J, with 21 bases in between.

This rearrangement joins TRBV28 to TRBJ2-6; TRBD2 might be the D (5 bases). The V gene's germline CDR1 is MDHEN and CDR2 SYDVKM. The length of the CDR3 is 15 residues. V was trimmed by 5 bases and J by 2 bases, leaving 10 bases between them. The DNA for the CDR3 is TGTGCCAGCAGTGGTGGAGGTCCTGGGGCCAACGTCCTGACTTTC. Residues: CASSGGGPGANVLTF.

This chain uses TRBV6-5 with TRBJ2-7; 11 bases map to TRBD2. Trimming removed 8 bases from V and 5 bases from J; junction bases left unmatched: 8. CDR1 is MNHEY and CDR2 is SVGAGI in the germline V gene. The CDR3 is 14 residues long. CDR3 sequence reads: CASSWTSGSNEQYF. CDR3 nucleotide sequence: TGTGCCAGCTCTTGGACTAGCGGGTCTAACGAGCAGTACTTC.

The chain couples TRBV5-1 to TRBJ2-1, with 9 positions matching TRBD1. The junction had 8 bases not matched to a gene; V was cut back by 2 bases and J by 5 bases. The germline gives CDR1 SGHRS, CDR2 YFSETQ. The CDR3 contains 16 residues. The CDR3: CASSFPDRGTDNEQFF. In DNA, the CDR3 is TGCGCCAGCAGCTTTCCGGACAGGGGTACTGACAATGAGCAGTTCTTC.

The chain is built from TRBV5-1 and TRBJ2-7; weak D call: TRBD2 (6 bases). This CDR3 has 16 amino acids. The V gene lost 4 bases and the J gene lost 3 bases, with 20 bases spanning the gap. Germline CDR1 is SGHRS and CDR2 is YFSETQ. CDR3 region: CASSRGIGRDLYEQYF. Here the CDR3 DNA reads TGCGCCAGCAGCCGGGGGATTGGCAGGGACCTCTACGAGCAGTACTTC.

This chain joins TRBV10-3 and TRBJ2-2; TRBD2 aligns across 7 bases. The CDR3 is 15 residues long. Trimming at V came to 8 bases and at J to 4 bases, leaving 10 bases not matched to a gene. CDR1 and CDR2 (germline): ENHRY, SYGVKD. The CDR3 protein is CAIQRVAGTTGELFF. The CDR3 DNA is TGTGCCATCCAACGTGTAGCGGGTACCACCGGGGAGCTGTTTTTT.

As to this clone: The sample contains more than one DNA sequence encoding this CDR3. This chain links TRBV5-4 with TRBJ2-5, with D possibly being TRBD2 (6 bases). The CDR3 runs to 13 residues. The V gene lost 0 bases and the J gene lost 5 bases, with 8 bases spanning the gap. CDR1 SGHNT and CDR2 YYREEE come from the germline V gene (reference sequence). The CDR3 DNA reads TGTGCCAGCAGCTTGGTCGGAGGGGAGACCCAGTACTTC. Its translation: CASSLVGGETQYF.

This clone appeared once. This sequence joins TRBV2 and TRBJ2-7; D unclear. V was cut by 4 bases and J by 5 bases, with 12 bases left in between. In germline, CDR1 is SNHLY, CDR2 FYNNEI. The CDR3 is 13 amino acids. The CDR3 loop is CASSAGPTDEQYF. Here the CDR3 DNA reads TGTGCCAGCAGTGCTGGCCCAACGGACGAGCAGTACTTC.

The chain has TRBV6-6 and TRBJ2-7; D gene uncertain. Germline CDR1 reads MNHNY; CDR2 reads SVGAGI (reference sequence). Deletions cut 0 bases from V and 3 bases from J, with 9 bases between. The CDR3 sequence is 14 residues long. The CDR3 protein is CASSYSPNRYEQYF. In DNA form, the CDR3 reads TGTGCCAGCAGTTACTCGCCGAACCGCTACGAGCAGTACTTC.

V is TRBV29-1 and J is TRBJ1-1, with TRBD1 as a possible D gene (6 bases). CDR3 length: 14 residues. Trimming removed 4 bases at V and 0 bases at J, with 12 bases between. Germline-derived CDR1 and CDR2 are SQVTM and ANQGSEA. The CDR3 protein is CSVGGGYMNTEAFF. CDR3 coding DNA: TGCAGCGTTGGAGGGGGATATATGAACACTGAAGCTTTCTTT. Full variable domain (missing parts from reference TRBV29-1 and TRBJ1-1): SAVISQKPSRDICQRGTSLTIQCQVDSQVTMMFWYRQQPGQSLTLIATANQGSEATYESGFVIDKFPISRPNLTFSTLTVSNMSPEDSSIYLCSVGGGYMNTEAFFGQGTRLTVV.

The chain combines TRBV4-3 with TRBJ2-6; TRBD2 might be the D (5 bases). The germline V gene encodes CDR1 LGHNA and CDR2 YSLEER. V gave up 1 base and J gave up 3 bases, with 10 bases separating them. The CDR3 consists of 16 residues. The CDR3 here is CASSQVPEGGANVLTF. CDR3 nucleotides: TGCGCCAGCAGCCAAGTCCCCGAGGGTGGGGCCAACGTCCTGACTTTC.

The rearrangement uses TRBV4-1 and TRBJ2-3, with D uncertain. The ends were cut back, 2 bases at V and 2 bases at J, with 5 bases in the middle. The V gene's germline CDR1 is MGHRA and CDR2 YSYEKL. The CDR3 spans 13 residues. The CDR3 is CASSQSYTDTQYF. The CDR3 DNA sequence: TGCGCCAGCAGCCAATCGTACACAGATACGCAGTATTTT.

The chain combines TRBV7-6 with TRBJ2-7; 13 bases are shared with TRBD2. This CDR3 has 17 residues. Looked up from germline, CDR1 is SGHVS and CDR2 is FNYEAQ. J was trimmed by 2 bases and V by 1 base; bases with no gene match: 5. The CDR3 protein is CASSLGPGLAGTYEQYF. The CDR3 DNA reads TGTGCCAGCAGCTTAGGCCCGGGACTAGCGGGAACCTACGAGCAGTACTTC.

The V gene is TRBV4-2, the J gene TRBJ1-2, with a weak D call TRBD1 (5 bases). CDR1 and CDR2 (germline): LGHNA, YNFKEQ. V lost 3 bases and J lost 9, with 20 bases in between. The CDR3 is 15 residues long. DNA of the CDR3: TGTGCCAGCAGCCAGCAACAGGAAAGCTATGTTAGCTACACCTTC. Translated, it gives CASSQQQESYVSYTF.

The gene calls are TRBV9 and TRBJ2-1; TRBD2 matches at 7 bases. The CDR3 has 15 residues. The J segment lost 7 bases and the V segment lost 3 bases, leaving 10 bases of the junction unmatched. Germline V CDR1 and CDR2: SGDLS, YYNGEE. The CDR3 nucleotides are TGTGCCAGCAGCGAATCCCCGGGACTACCAAATGAGCAGTTCTTC. Its translation is CASSESPGLPNEQFF. Filled out from reference TRBV9 and TRBJ2-1, the complete variable domain reads DSGVTQTPKHLITATGQRVTLRCSPRSGDLSVYWYQQSLDQGLQFLIQYYNGEERAKGNILERFSAQQFPDLHSELNLSSLELGDSALYFCASSESPGLPNEQFFGPGTRLTVL.

The chain is built from TRBV19 and TRBJ1-1; D is perhaps TRBD1 (6 bases). Germline V gives CDR1 LNHDA, CDR2 SQIVND (reference sequence). CDR3 size: 14 residues. Trimming removed 6 bases from V and 6 bases from J, with 17 bases in between. The CDR3 region is CASRIQGRGAEAFF. The DNA for the CDR3 is TGTGCCAGTAGGATACAGGGAAGGGGTGCTGAAGCTTTCTTT.

Regarding this clone: The same CDR3 is also encoded by other DNA sequences in this sample. The chain recombines TRBV7-3 with TRBJ2-7; a weak D match, TRBD2 (5 bases). This CDR3 spans 14 amino acids. Looked up from germline, CDR1 is SGHTA and CDR2 is FQGTGA. V lost 1 base and J 1 base, leaving 8 bases between the germline ends. CDR3 in amino acids: CASSLNAGSYEQYF. The CDR3 coding sequence is TGTGCCAGCAGCTTAAATGCGGGTTCCTACGAGCAGTACTTC.

The chain links TRBV27 to TRBJ2-1; TRBD2 agrees at 7 bases. Germline V gene data show CDR1 as MNHEY and CDR2 as SMNVEV (reference sequence). CDR3 size: 16 residues. The trim removed 5 bases at V and 6 bases at J, leaving 13 bases unmatched. The CDR3 sequence is CASSPILAAGLNEQFF. For the CDR3, the DNA is TGTGCCAGCAGTCCCATCCTAGCGGCTGGGCTCAATGAGCAGTTCTTC.

The chain is built from TRBV19 and TRBJ2-4; 7 nucleotides agree with TRBD1. V lost 7 bases and J lost 3; bases outside the gene matches: 9. CDR1 is LNHDA and CDR2 is SQIVND in the germline V gene (reference sequence). This CDR3 has 15 amino acids. This chain's CDR3 is CASTPTGPNKNIQYF. In DNA form, the CDR3 reads TGTGCCAGTACCCCGACAGGGCCTAACAAAAACATTCAGTACTTC.

The V gene is TRBV5-1, the J gene TRBJ2-1, with 8 bases that match TRBD2. CDR1 SGHRS and CDR2 YFSETQ come from the germline V gene. The CDR3 spans 15 residues. V was pared by 1 base and J by 3 bases, with 3 bases of the junction left unmatched. The CDR3 DNA follows: TGCGCCAGCAGCTTGTTAGGGACTAGCTACAATGAGCAGTTCTTC. Its translation is CASSLLGTSYNEQFF.

The chain combines TRBV5-1 with TRBJ1-5; 10 bases fit TRBD1. This CDR3 spans 16 amino acids. Germline V gives CDR1 SGHRS, CDR2 YFSETQ. Trimming at V came to 0 bases and at J to 1 base, leaving 1 base not matched to a gene. The CDR3 DNA reads as TGCGCCAGCAGCTTGGGGGACAGGGGAAGCAATCAGCCCCAGCATTTT. Translated: CASSLGDRGSNQPQHF.

This chain uses TRBV4-2 with TRBJ1-5, with TRBD1 matching over 8 bases. Germline CDR1 reads LGHNA; CDR2 reads YNFKEQ. V lost 0 bases, J lost 4 bases, and 2 bases stayed unmatched. The CDR3 spans 15 residues. The CDR3 loop is CASSQERTGNQPQHF. CDR3 coding DNA: TGTGCCAGCAGCCAAGAACGGACAGGGAATCAGCCCCAGCATTTT.

This chain links TRBV13 with TRBJ1-1, with D hard to call. CDR3 length: 14 amino acids. The ends were cut back, 6 bases at V and 4 bases at J, with 15 bases in the middle. CDR1 is PRHDT and CDR2 is FYEKMQ in the germline V gene (reference sequence). The DNA for the CDR3 is TGTGCCAGCAGGAGGGAGGGTAGGAGCACTGAAGCTTTCTTT. This codes for CASRREGRSTEAFF.

This chain joins TRBV29-1 and TRBJ2-5, with D tentatively TRBD2 (5 bases). V dropped 1 base and J dropped 11 bases, with 26 bases sitting between them. Germline CDR1 reads SQVTM; CDR2 reads ANQGSEA. CDR3 size: 16 residues. The CDR3 DNA reads as TGCAGCGTTGAAGGGGTAAGCGGAGCGGCCCGAACTGAGCAGTACTTC. It yields the protein CSVEGVSGAARTEQYF.